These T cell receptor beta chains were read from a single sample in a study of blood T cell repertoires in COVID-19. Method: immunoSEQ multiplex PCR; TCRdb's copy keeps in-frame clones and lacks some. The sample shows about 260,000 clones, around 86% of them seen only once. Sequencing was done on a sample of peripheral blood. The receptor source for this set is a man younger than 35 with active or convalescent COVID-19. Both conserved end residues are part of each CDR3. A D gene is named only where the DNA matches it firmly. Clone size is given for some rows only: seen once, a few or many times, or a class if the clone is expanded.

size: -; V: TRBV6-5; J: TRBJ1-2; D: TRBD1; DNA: TGTGCCAGCAGTACTGACAGGGGGCGCGGTGGCTACACCTTC; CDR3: CASSTDRGRGGYTF
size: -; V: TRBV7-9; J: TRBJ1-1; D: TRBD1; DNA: TGTGCCAGCAGCCGGGACAGAGTGGGAATGACTGAAGCTTTCTTT; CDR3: CASSRDRVGMTEAFF
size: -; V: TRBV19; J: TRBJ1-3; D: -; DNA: TGTGCCAGTAGTATGTCAGGGTTCGGAAACACCATATATTTT; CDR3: CASSMSGFGNTIYF
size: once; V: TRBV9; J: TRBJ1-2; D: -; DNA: TGTGCCAGCAGCGAAATCCTGGAGCTTTCCCTTAATGGCTACACCTTC; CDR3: CASSEILELSLNGYTF
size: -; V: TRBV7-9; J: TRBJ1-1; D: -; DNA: TGTGCCAGCAGCGTCCCAGGTTACACTGAAGCTTTCTTT; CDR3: CASSVPGYTEAFF
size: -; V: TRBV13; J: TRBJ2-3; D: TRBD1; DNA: TGTGCCAGCAGCCCTCCCACAGGGGGCGCGAATACGCAGTATTTT; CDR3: CASSPPTGGANTQYF
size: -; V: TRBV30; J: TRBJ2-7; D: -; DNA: TGTGCCTGGAGTCTCAGGGGCGAGCAGTACTTC; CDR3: CAWSLRGEQYF
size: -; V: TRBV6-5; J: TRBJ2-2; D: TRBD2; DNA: TGTGCCAGCAAGACGGGACTAGCCTACACCGGGGAGCTGTTTTTT; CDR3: CASKTGLAYTGELFF
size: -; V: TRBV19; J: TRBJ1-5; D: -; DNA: TGTGCCAGTAGCCCCCTCGGGAAGGGTGCCAATCAGCCCCAGCATTTT; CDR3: CASSPLGKGANQPQHF
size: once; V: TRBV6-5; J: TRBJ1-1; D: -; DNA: TGTGCCAGCAGTCCTTGGGCCCTGAACACTGAAGCTTTCTTT; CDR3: CASSPWALNTEAFF
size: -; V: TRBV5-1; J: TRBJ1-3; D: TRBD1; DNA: TGCGCCAGCAGCTTGCGACAGGGGCGCAATTTCTCTGGAAACACCATATATTTT; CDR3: CASSLRQGRNFSGNTIYF
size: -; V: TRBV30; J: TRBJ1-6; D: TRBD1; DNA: TGTGCCTGCCCGACATACCCCGGGACAGGGAAGTCACCCCTCCACTTT; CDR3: CACPTYPGTGKSPLHF
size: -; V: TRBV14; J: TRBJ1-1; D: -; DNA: TGTGCCAGCAGCCTCTTAGGGGGGGCGCGAGACACTGAAGCTTTCTTT; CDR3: CASSLLGGARDTEAFF
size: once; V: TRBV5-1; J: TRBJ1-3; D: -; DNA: TGCGCCAGCAGCTTGGATTCGGGTATTGGAAACACCATATATTTT; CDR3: CASSLDSGIGNTIYF
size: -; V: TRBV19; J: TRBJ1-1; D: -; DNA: TGTGCCAGTAGTGGTAATGGGCACCCGAACACTGAAGCTTTCTTT; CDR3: CASSGNGHPNTEAFF
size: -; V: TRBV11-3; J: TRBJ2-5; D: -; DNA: TGTGCCAGCAGCCCCCCCGCGGCCCGGGAGACCCAGTACTTC; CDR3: CASSPPAARETQYF
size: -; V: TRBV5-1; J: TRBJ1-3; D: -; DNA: TGCGCCAGCAGTCAGGCCACCTCTGGAAACACCATATATTTT; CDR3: CASSQATSGNTIYF
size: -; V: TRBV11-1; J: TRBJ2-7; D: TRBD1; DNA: TGTGCCAGCAGCGGTGGGACAGGGAGCTCCTACGAGCAGTACTTC; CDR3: CASSGGTGSSYEQYF
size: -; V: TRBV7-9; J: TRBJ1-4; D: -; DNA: TGTGCCAGCAGCTTATTTTTACAGTTTGGGGGCTATGAAAAACTGTTTTTT; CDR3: CASSLFLQFGGYEKLFF
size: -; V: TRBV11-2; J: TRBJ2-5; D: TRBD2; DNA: TGTGCCAGCAGCTCCCCATACGTTAGCGGGGGCTTTCAAGAGACCCAGTACTTC; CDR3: CASSSPYVSGGFQETQYF
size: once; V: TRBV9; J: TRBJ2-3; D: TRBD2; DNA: TGTGCCAGCAGCGTAGGACTAGCGGGAGTTACGACTCTGCGCACAGATACGCAGTATTTT; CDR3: CASSVGLAGVTTLRTDTQYF
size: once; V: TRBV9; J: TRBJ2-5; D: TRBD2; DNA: TGTGCCAGCAGCGTAGCTATAGCGGGGGCACAAGAGACCCAGTACTTC; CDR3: CASSVAIAGAQETQYF
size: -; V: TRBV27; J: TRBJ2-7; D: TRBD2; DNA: TGTGCCAGCAGTCCCGGACTAGCGGTTAGCGAGCAGTACTTC; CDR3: CASSPGLAVSEQYF
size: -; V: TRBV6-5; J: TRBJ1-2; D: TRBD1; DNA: TGTGCCAGCAGTTATCGGGGACAGACTAACTATGGCTACACCTTC; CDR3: CASSYRGQTNYGYTF
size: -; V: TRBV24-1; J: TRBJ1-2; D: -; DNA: TGTGCCACCAGTGCTGACAGTAACTATGGCTACACCTTC; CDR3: CATSADSNYGYTF
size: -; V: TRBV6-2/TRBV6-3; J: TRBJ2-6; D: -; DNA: TGTGCCAGCAGCTCTGACAGTTCTGGGGCCAACGTCCTGACTTTC; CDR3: CASSSDSSGANVLTF
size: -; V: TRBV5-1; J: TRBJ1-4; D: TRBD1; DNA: TGCGCCAGCAGTAGTCAGACAGGGAATGAAAAACTGTTTTTT; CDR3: CASSSQTGNEKLFF
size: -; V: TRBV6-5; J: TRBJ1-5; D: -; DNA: TGTGCCAGCAGAGGCCCCAGGGATAACCAGCCCCAGCATTTT; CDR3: CASRGPRDNQPQHF
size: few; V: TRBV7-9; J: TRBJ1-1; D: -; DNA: TGTGCCAGCAGCTTAGGACAGACCTACACTGAAGCTTTCTTT; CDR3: CASSLGQTYTEAFF
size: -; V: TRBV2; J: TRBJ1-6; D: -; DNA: TGTGCCAGCAGAGGCAGGTCTTATGGAACGGGAGGTTCACCCCTCCACTTT; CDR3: CASRGRSYGTGGSPLHF
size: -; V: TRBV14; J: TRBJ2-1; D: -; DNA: TGTGCCAGCAGCCAAGTCAGGCCCAATGAGCAGTTCTTC; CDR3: CASSQVRPNEQFF